One sample yielded the 9 T cell receptor beta chains listed below, sequenced in a study of OX40 agonist ivuxolimab in advanced cancers. The method was immunoSEQ multiplex PCR; TCRdb's version includes in-frame clones alone and lacks a portion of them. In the table there are about 78,000 clones, about nine tenths of which are singletons. The sample was CD4+ or CD8+ T cells sorted from blood, taken in a trial of the OX40 agonist ivuxolimab. The receptors originated from an adult with an advanced solid tumor such as melanoma, head and neck, liver or kidney cancer.

The chain recombines TRBV18 with TRBJ2-5; 9 positions agree with TRBD1. Germline V lookup: CDR1 KGHSH, CDR2 LQKENI. V lost 4 bases to trimming and J lost 2 bases; unmatched junction nucleotides: 8. The CDR3 has 16 residues. The chain's CDR3 is CASSRNRGRQQETQYF. Here the CDR3 DNA reads TGTGCCAGCTCACGGAACAGGGGGCGCCAGCAAGAGACCCAGTACTTC.

This rearrangement joins TRBV29-1 to TRBJ2-2; a weak D match, TRBD1 (6 bases). Trimming shortened V by 1 base and J by 3 bases, and 15 bases separated the two germline ends. Germline assignment: CDR1 SQVTM and CDR2 ANQGSEA. This CDR3 contains 16 residues. CDR3 DNA sequence: TGCAGCGTTGAAGTGCATACAGGGCGATACACCGGGGAGCTGTTTTTT. Its protein is CSVEVHTGRYTGELFF.

This clone is a singleton in its sample. This chain uses TRBV7-9 with TRBJ1-4; no firm D call. Germline V lookup: CDR1 SEHNR, CDR2 FQNEAQ (reference sequence). V was clipped by 4 bases and J by 7 bases, with 13 bases between them. The CDR3 length is 14 residues. CDR3 in amino acids: CASSYRRAGEKLFF. CDR3 nucleotide sequence: TGTGCCAGCAGCTACCGGAGGGCTGGTGAAAAACTGTTTTTT.

The table lists this clone with a few counts. The rearrangement links TRBV28 to TRBJ2-7, with 8 nucleotides matching TRBD1. V shed 5 bases and J 0 bases; nucleotides not matched to a gene: 6. The germline gives CDR1 MDHEN, CDR2 SYDVKM. There are 15 residues in the CDR3. The DNA of the CDR3 is TGTGCCAGCAGTCAGACAGGGGCCGTCTCCTACGAGCAGTACTTC. It codes for CASSQTGAVSYEQYF.

The rearrangement joins TRBV28 to TRBJ2-7; TRBD1 matches 7 bases. The CDR3 spans 15 residues. CDR1 MDHEN and CDR2 SYDVKM come from the germline V gene. With V trimmed by 6 bases and J by 3 bases, 11 bases remained unmatched. The CDR3 DNA reads as TGTGCCAGCAGGCCCCACCGGGACAGACTCTACGAGCAGTACTTC. Its translation is CASRPHRDRLYEQYF.

The V call is TRBV28, the J call TRBJ1-1; D perhaps matches TRBD1 (6 bases). Trimming cost V 4 bases and J 4 bases, with 16 bases left between them. Germline lookup yields CDR1 MDHEN and CDR2 SYDVKM. The CDR3 length is 15 residues. The CDR3 sequence is CASSSAGERGTEAFF. DNA of the CDR3: TGTGCCAGCAGTTCCGCAGGGGAGCGAGGCACTGAAGCTTTCTTT. The full variable domain, rest sourced from reference TRBV28 and TRBJ1-1, is DVKVTQSSRYLVKRTGEKVFLECVQDMDHENMFWYRQDPGLGLRLIYFSYDVKMKEKGDIPEGYSVSREKKERFSLILESASTNQTSMYLCASSSAGERGTEAFFGQGTRLTVV.

This chain connects TRBV15 to TRBJ1-5, with 11 bases identical to TRBD1. With V trimmed by 6 bases and J by 2 bases, 3 bases remained unmatched. Germline CDR1 is LNHNV and CDR2 is YYDKDF (reference sequence). The CDR3 extends over 15 amino acids. The CDR3 reads CATRGDRGGNQPQHF. DNA of the CDR3: TGTGCCACCAGAGGGGACAGGGGGGGCAATCAGCCCCAGCATTTT.

The J gene is TRBJ2-5, the V gene TRBV18, with TRBD2 identical over 10 bases. J was trimmed by 0 bases and V by 0 bases; bases with no gene match: 7. The CDR3 is made up of 18 amino acids. Germline V lookup: CDR1 KGHSH, CDR2 LQKENI. The CDR3 nucleotides are TGTGCCAGCTCACCACCGTCCTTAGCGGGAGGTCACCAAGAGACCCAGTACTTC. Its translation: CASSPPSLAGGHQETQYF.

The chain recombines TRBV7-2 with TRBJ2-3; no clear D. This CDR3 spans 15 amino acids. V lost 3 bases to trimming and J lost 0 bases, with 10 bases between them. Germline V gene data show CDR1 as SGHTA and CDR2 as FQGNSA. The CDR3 coding sequence is TGTGCCAGCAGCTTGGTGGGAACTAGCACAGATACGCAGTATTTT. It is translated as CASSLVGTSTDTQYF.